Below, 2 T cell receptor beta chains from the same sample are listed, as sequenced in a study of cytomegalovirus exposure and HLA in healthy donors. 60 Vbeta and 13 Jbeta primers were used in PCR. Assay used: immunoSEQ multiplex PCR; TCRdb lists only in-frame clones, some missing. The sample yields approximately 150,000 clones, about 84% seen once. Sequenced input: PBMCs. Receptors were obtained from a male donor in good health and CMV-seronegative.

The rearrangement links TRBV18 to TRBJ2-1; 9 positions match TRBD2. J was trimmed by 1 base and V by 2 bases; bases with no gene match: 3. The germline CDR1 and CDR2 sequences are KGHSH and LQKENI. CDR3 length: 16 residues. DNA of the CDR3: TGTGCCAGCTCACCATTAGCGGGAGTATCCTACAATGAGCAGTTCTTC. Residues: CASSPLAGVSYNEQFF.

This CDR3 reads CASSNDRGNTEAFF. CDR3 nucleotides: TGTGCCAGCAGTAATGACAGGGGCAACACTGAAGCTTTCTTT. V usage is TRBV6-1 and J usage is TRBJ1-1, with TRBD1 matching over 8 bases. Trimming removed 5 bases from V and 2 bases from J; junction bases left unmatched: 4. Per germline, CDR1 MNHNS and CDR2 SASEGT. The CDR3 covers 14 residues.